The 29 T cell receptor beta chains below were found in one sample sequenced in a study of PD-1 blockade in classical Hodgkin lymphoma. Sequenced by immunoSEQ multiplex PCR; TCRdb stores in-frame clones only, minus some. The data show under 35,000 clones, with more than 80% seen just once and 0.35% held by the top ten. Described time point: newly diagnosed, previously untreated cHL patient sample. The study purified CD4+ T cells from thawed PBMCs using magnetic negative selection. Sequences were obtained from CD4+ T cells from blood. The source is a human donor with classical Hodgkin lymphoma.

This clone was picked up one time. The J gene is TRBJ2-1, the V gene TRBV5-4, with TRBD1 as a possible D gene (6 bases). Germline lookup yields CDR1 SGHNT and CDR2 YYREEE (reference sequence). The CDR3 runs 15 residues. With 2 bases removed from V and 4 bases from J, the gap between germline ends came to 13 bases. Written as DNA, the CDR3 is TGTGCCAGCAGCTTAGAGACCGGGACATACAATGAGCAGTTCTTC. Its translation: CASSLETGTYNEQFF. The whole variable domain, filled in from reference TRBV5-4 and TRBJ2-1, reads ETGVTQSPTHLIKTRGQQVTLRCSSQSGHNTVSWYQQALGQGPQFIFQYYREEENGRGNFPPRFSGLQFPNYSSELNVNALELDDSALYLCASSLETGTYNEQFFGPGTRLTVL.

V and J are TRBV5-1 and TRBJ2-7, with D tentatively TRBD2 (5 bases). Germline V gene data show CDR1 as SGHRS and CDR2 as YFSETQ. CDR3 length: 15 amino acids. V gave up 6 bases and J gave up 0 bases, with 16 bases separating them. The CDR3 bases are TGCGCCAGCAAAGAAGGAGTAGGGAGCTCCTACGAGCAGTACTTC. Protein product: CASKEGVGSSYEQYF. Full variable domain (rest looked up from reference TRBV5-1 and TRBJ2-7): KAGVTQTPRYLIKTRGQQVTLSCSPISGHRSVSWYQQTPGQGLQFLFEYFSETQRNKGNFPGRFSGRQFSNSRSEMNVSTLELGDSALYLCASKEGVGSSYEQYFGPGTRLTVT.

The chain is built from TRBV5-8 and TRBJ2-1; the D gene could be TRBD1 or TRBD2 (6 bases each). This CDR3 contains 12 residues. With 0 bases removed from V and 15 bases from J, the gap between germline ends came to 13 bases. Germline lookup yields CDR1 SGHTS and CDR2 YDEGEE. The CDR3 here is CASSLDTRGLFF. The DNA of the CDR3 is TGTGCCAGCAGCTTGGACACCCGGGGGCTGTTCTTC. The variable domain in full, with the rest retrieved from reference TRBV5-8 and TRBJ2-1, is EAGVTQSPTHLIKTRGQQATLRCSPISGHTSVYWYQQALGLGLQFLLWYDEGEERNRGNFPPRFSGRQFPNYSSELNVNALELEDSALYLCASSLDTRGLFFGPGTRLTVL.

This chain connects TRBV6-5 to TRBJ1-6, with D uncertain. Trimming removed 5 bases from V and 6 bases from J, with 5 bases in between. The CDR3 is made up of 12 amino acids. Germline values: CDR1 MNHEY, CDR2 SVGAGI. This CDR3 is CASSLSNSPLHF. The CDR3 DNA reads TGTGCCAGCAGTCTATCTAATTCACCCCTCCACTTT.

The chain is built from TRBV2 and TRBJ2-2; D perhaps matches TRBD1 (6 bases). V gave up 5 bases and J gave up 2 bases, with 15 bases separating them. This CDR3 spans 16 amino acids. Germline values: CDR1 SNHLY, CDR2 FYNNEI. CDR3 protein: CASSIQGTTNTGELFF. The CDR3 DNA reads TGTGCCAGCAGTATCCAGGGGACGACAAACACCGGGGAGCTGTTTTTT.

This rearrangement joins TRBV23-1 to TRBJ1-2, with TRBD1 as a possible D gene (5 bases). TRBV23-1 is an open reading frame, and its role is uncertain. CDR3 length: 16 residues. V was clipped by 0 bases and J by 4 bases, with 15 bases between them. Here the CDR3 reads CASSQSITGPRYGYTF. The CDR3 DNA follows: TGCGCCAGCAGTCAATCGATAACAGGTCCCCGCTATGGCTACACCTTC.

This clone has just a few counts. The genes are TRBV10-2 and TRBJ2-2, with TRBD1 matching 9 bases. Looked up from germline, CDR1 is WSHSY and CDR2 is SAAADI. The CDR3 runs 15 residues. V gave up 6 bases and J gave up 6 bases; unmatched junction bases: 8. The CDR3 DNA sequence: TGCGCCAGCAGAGACCCGACAGGGGGATCCGGGGAGCTGTTTTTT. Protein sequence: CASRDPTGGSGELFF.

V gene TRBV7-2 combines with J gene TRBJ2-2; D remains unclear. The V end was cut by 2 bases, the J end by 4 bases, with 2 bases between. Germline V gene lookup returns CDR1 SGHTA and CDR2 FQGNSA. This CDR3 comprises 12 residues. The CDR3 sequence: CASSLLTGELFF. In nucleotides, the CDR3 is TGTGCCAGCAGCTTACTCACCGGGGAGCTGTTTTTT.

This rearrangement joins TRBV11-3 to TRBJ2-1; possibly TRBD2 for D (6 bases). The germline V gene encodes CDR1 SGHNT and CDR2 YENEEA. Trimming removed 0 bases at V and 2 bases at J, with 8 bases between. The CDR3 loop spans 15 amino acids. CDR3 region: CASSLETGAYNEQFF. CDR3 DNA: TGTGCCAGCAGCTTAGAGACGGGGGCCTACAATGAGCAGTTCTTC.

This clone was observed a single time. The chain carries TRBV27 and TRBJ2-3, with TRBD2 matching 13 bases. The germline V gene encodes CDR1 MNHEY and CDR2 SMNVEV (reference sequence). V lost 8 bases and J lost 4; bases outside the gene matches: 6. This CDR3 comprises 15 residues. CDR3 sequence: CASRTSGRFADTQYF. The CDR3 bases are TGTGCCAGCCGGACTAGCGGGAGATTTGCAGATACGCAGTATTTT.

The V call is TRBV4-3, the J call TRBJ2-1, with D hard to call. The CDR3 is 14 residues long. From germline, CDR1 is LGHNA and CDR2 YSLEER. The germline V and J ends were trimmed by 2 bases and 3 bases, with 8 bases remaining between them. DNA for the CDR3: TGCGCCAGCAGCCAATATATGGACTACAATGAGCAGTTCTTC. Its translation is CASSQYMDYNEQFF.

The genes are TRBV2 and TRBJ2-1, with 7 bases matching TRBD2. Germline V gene sequence: CDR1 SNHLY, CDR2 FYNNEI. The V gene end was trimmed by 10 bases and the J gene end by 0 bases; junction bases not matched to a gene: 6. The CDR3 consists of 14 residues. DNA of the CDR3: TGTGCCACCAACGGGGGGAACTCCTACAATGAGCAGTTCTTC. This translates into CATNGGNSYNEQFF. Full variable domain (missing parts from reference TRBV2 and TRBJ2-1): EPEVTQTPSHQVTQMGQEVILRCVPISNHLYFYWYRQILGQKVEFLVSFYNNEISEKSEIFDDQFSVERPDGSNFTLKIRSTKLEDSAMYFCATNGGNSYNEQFFGPGTRLTVL.

This clone was detected a few times. The rearrangement uses TRBV10-3 and TRBJ2-2; tentative D call: TRBD1 (6 bases). The germline V gene encodes CDR1 ENHRY and CDR2 SYGVKD. This CDR3 is 14 amino acids long. Trimming took off 4 bases at V and 5 bases at J, with 11 bases between the two ends. CDR3 region: CAISARQATGELFF. In nucleotides, the CDR3 is TGTGCCATCAGTGCCCGACAGGCAACCGGGGAGCTGTTTTTT.

J is TRBJ2-2 and V is TRBV28; 8 bases align to TRBD1. The CDR3 is 16 residues long. Germline CDR1 reads MDHEN; CDR2 reads SYDVKM. The V segment lost 5 bases and the J segment 5 bases; nucleotides outside the gene matches: 10. The CDR3, as DNA: TGTGCCAGCAGTGGACAAGACAGGGGTGGAACCGGGGAGCTGTTTTTT. This gives the protein CASSGQDRGGTGELFF. Supplemented by reference TRBV28 and TRBJ2-2, the full variable domain reads DVKVTQSSRYLVKRTGEKVFLECVQDMDHENMFWYRQDPGLGLRLIYFSYDVKMKEKGDIPEGYSVSREKKERFSLILESASTNQTSMYLCASSGQDRGGTGELFFGEGSRLTVL.

This clone was found once. The chain links TRBV7-2 to TRBJ1-3; D remains unclear. V was clipped by 0 bases and J by 4 bases, with 10 bases between them. The CDR3 spans 15 residues. From germline, CDR1 is SGHTA and CDR2 FQGNSA. CDR3 nucleotide sequence: TGTGCCAGCAGCTTAGCCACAGCCCCCGGAAACACCATATATTTT. Translating it yields CASSLATAPGNTIYF. The entire variable domain, with the rest obtained from reference TRBV7-2 and TRBJ1-3, is as follows: GAGVSQSPSNKVTEKGKDVELRCDPISGHTALYWYRQSLGQGLEFLIYFQGNSAPDKSGLPSDRFSAERTGGSVSTLTIQRTQQEDSAVYLCASSLATAPGNTIYFGEGSWLTVV.

This chain joins TRBV7-2 and TRBJ2-3, with D possibly being TRBD1 (6 bases). Germline-derived CDR1 and CDR2 are SGHTA and FQGNSA. This CDR3 has 15 residues. The V gene lost 2 bases and the J gene lost 1 base, with 10 bases spanning the gap. The CDR3 reads CASSLMGAGTDTQYF. The CDR3 DNA follows: TGTGCCAGCAGCTTAATGGGGGCCGGCACAGATACGCAGTATTTT.

The chain is built from TRBV5-1 and TRBJ2-7; 10 bases fit TRBD2. There are 15 residues in the CDR3. Germline V lookup: CDR1 SGHRS, CDR2 YFSETQ. The trim removed 2 bases at V and 5 bases at J, leaving 7 bases unmatched. As DNA, the CDR3 is TGCGCCAGCAGCTTATTAGCGGGAGGTAGGAACGAGCAGTACTTC. Its protein is CASSLLAGGRNEQYF.

Only one count was recorded for this clone. V usage is TRBV28 and J usage is TRBJ2-2, with 7 bases lining up with TRBD2. The CDR3 sequence is 14 residues long. Trimming removed 3 bases from V and 7 bases from J; junction bases left unmatched: 5. Per the germline V gene, CDR1 is MDHEN and CDR2 is SYDVKM. The CDR3 loop is CASSLAGAGGELFF. The CDR3 bases are TGTGCCAGCAGTTTGGCGGGAGCCGGCGGGGAGCTGTTTTTT.

V and J are TRBV5-8 and TRBJ2-1; possible D gene TRBD2, 6 bases. Between the trimmed V and J ends, which lost 0 bases and 2 bases, there was a span of 9 bases. Germline V CDR1 and CDR2: SGHTS, YDEGEE. The CDR3 length is 15 residues. The CDR3 spells CASSLEGGTYNEQFF. In DNA form, the CDR3 reads TGTGCCAGCAGCTTGGAGGGAGGAACCTACAATGAGCAGTTCTTC.

The chain has TRBV7-8 and TRBJ1-2; no clear D. This CDR3 comprises 15 residues. Looked up from germline, CDR1 is SGHVS and CDR2 is FQNEAQ. V lost 1 base to trimming and J lost 0 bases, with 9 bases between them. The CDR3 protein is CASSLGSRTNYGYTF. CDR3 coding DNA: TGTGCCAGCAGCTTAGGTAGTAGGACTAACTATGGCTACACCTTC.

J is TRBJ2-1 and V is TRBV9, with TRBD2 identical over 8 bases. CDR1 and CDR2 (germline): SGDLS, YYNGEE. The CDR3 covers 18 residues. J was trimmed by 4 bases and V by 0 bases; bases with no gene match: 12. The CDR3 loop is CASSVARGSGRRYNEQFF. The DNA for the CDR3 is TGTGCCAGCAGCGTAGCCAGGGGCAGCGGGAGACGGTACAATGAGCAGTTCTTC.

The V gene is TRBV27, the J gene TRBJ2-3, with D tentatively TRBD1 (5 bases). The CDR3 extends over 13 amino acids. V lost 0 bases, J lost 10 bases, and 11 bases lay in between. Germline CDR1 MNHEY, CDR2 SMNVEV (reference sequence). The CDR3 DNA is TGTGCCAGCAGTTTATCCCTGCAGGGCTCGCAGTATTTT. Amino acids: CASSLSLQGSQYF.

The chain recombines TRBV2 with TRBJ1-1; no clear D. The CDR3 has 16 amino acids. V was trimmed by 9 bases and J by 6 bases, leaving 26 bases between them. Germline V CDR1 and CDR2: SNHLY, FYNNEI. The CDR3 here is CASMEGQVKWIAEAFF. CDR3 bases: TGTGCCAGTATGGAAGGGCAGGTCAAGTGGATCGCTGAAGCTTTCTTT.

The chain uses TRBV27 and TRBJ2-1, with a weak D call TRBD1 (6 bases). The V and J ends lost 2 bases and 8 bases respectively, with 13 bases between them. Germline-derived CDR1 and CDR2 are MNHEY and SMNVEV (reference sequence). This CDR3 is built from 14 residues. CDR3 nucleotide sequence: TGTGCCAGCAGTTTAGGGCAGGGGAGCGATGAGCAGTTCTTC. This sequence encodes CASSLGQGSDEQFF.

The J gene is TRBJ2-7, the V gene TRBV7-2; tentative D call: TRBD2 (5 bases). Trimming pared 1 base from V and 2 bases from J, leaving 12 bases between. Germline V CDR1 and CDR2: SGHTA, FQGNSA. The CDR3 is 15 residues long. The CDR3, as DNA: TGTGCCAGCAGCTTAGATCCTAGCCCGACCTACGAGCAGTACTTC. It codes for CASSLDPSPTYEQYF.

The gene calls are TRBV5-4 and TRBJ1-4; 8 nucleotides agree with TRBD1. V dropped 1 base and J dropped 0; count of bases not matched to a gene: 5. The CDR3 is made up of 17 amino acids. Germline V gives CDR1 SGHNT, CDR2 YYREEE (reference sequence). The CDR3 reads CASSLSGGASTNEKLFF. CDR3 in DNA: TGTGCCAGCAGCTTGTCAGGGGGCGCTTCAACTAATGAAAAACTGTTTTTT. Using reference TRBV5-4 and TRBJ1-4 for the parts outside the CDR3, the full variable domain is ETGVTQSPTHLIKTRGQQVTLRCSSQSGHNTVSWYQQALGQGPQFIFQYYREEENGRGNFPPRFSGLQFPNYSSELNVNALELDDSALYLCASSLSGGASTNEKLFFGSGTQLSVL.

This clone has more than one count but fewer than ten. The chain joins TRBV14 to TRBJ2-7; D unclear. Germline CDR1 reads SGHDN; CDR2 reads FVKESK. The CDR3 extends over 11 amino acids. Trimming pared 2 bases from V and 2 bases from J, leaving 1 base between. Here the CDR3 reads CASSQTYEQYF. The CDR3 region has the DNA TGTGCCAGCAGCCAAACCTACGAGCAGTACTTC.

The chain joins TRBV5-1 to TRBJ2-3; no clear D gene. Germline V lookup: CDR1 SGHRS, CDR2 YFSETQ. Trimming took off 1 base at V and 0 bases at J, with 12 bases between the two ends. The CDR3 length is 16 residues. CDR3 nucleotides: TGCGCCAGCAGCTTGAGGTTCGGATCTAGCACAGATACGCAGTATTTT. Amino acids: CASSLRFGSSTDTQYF.

This sequence joins TRBV27 and TRBJ2-3, with D perhaps TRBD2 (6 bases). The germline gives CDR1 MNHEY, CDR2 SMNVEV (reference sequence). The V end lost 2 bases, the J end lost 4 bases, and 16 bases lay between the germline ends. This CDR3 spans 16 amino acids. The DNA for the CDR3 is TGTGCCAGCAGTTTAATCGGGACTCGTAACGCAGATACGCAGTATTTT. It is translated as CASSLIGTRNADTQYF.